This TCR beta chain was identified in a study of a mutant IDH1 vaccine in newly diagnosed glioma. About the research overall: Beforehand, treatment had been radiotherapy, temozolomide, or both; the majority received both.

Sequencing was performed with immunoSEQ multiplex PCR; in TCRdb, only in-frame clones are kept and a portion is missing. The table records 80,000 to 100,000 clones, 80% of them present only once. Specified time point: baseline, week 1 (first vaccination visit). Specified treatment: pre-vaccination baseline after standard-of-care therapy. Astrocytomas that were new, WHO grade 3 or 4, IDH1-mutant and ATRX-lost were present in the donors. Study findings and constraints: Changes in the top peripheral T cell clonotypes seemingly had no bearing on pseudoprogression.

In the case of this clone: Its target is not known.

The sample was PBMCs, taken from a glioma patient treated with radiotherapy, temozolomide or both. The source is a man aged 35-49 years with glioma.

CDR3 DNA sequence: TGTGCCAGCAGCAAGAGGGCAGCCACTGAAGCTTTCTTT. Translation gives CASSKRAATEAFF. The chain combines TRBV7-6 with TRBJ1-1; no firm D call. V shed 5 bases and J shed 4 bases, with 11 bases lying between them. The CDR3 is 13 amino acids. Germline CDR1 and CDR2: SGHVS and FNYEAQ.